Listed here is a single TCR beta chain. The target antigen is unknown. V was cut by 2 bases and J by 3 bases, with 16 bases left in between. The CDR3 has 16 residues. This specimen comes from a study of monozygotic twins with cystic fibrosis. Study-level background: With about 16 PCR cycles, barcoded libraries came from approximately 2.7 micrograms of fragmented DNA. The study's findings and limits: Monozygotic CF twin pairs shared significantly more nucleotide-identical clonotypes than unrelated CF individuals did. V usage most resembled the co-twin in 13 of 16 pairs.

TCRdb keeps only in-frame clones here, not all; method: immunoSEQ multiplex PCR. The sample consists of roughly 11,000 clones, approximately 85% of them appearing once. The sequencing sample was made of blood. The rearrangement uses TRBV23-1 and TRBJ1-1, with D hard to call. TRBV23-1 qualifies as an ORF whose function is uncertain. This receptor was obtained from a man between 18 and 35 years old with cystic fibrosis. CDR3 residues: CASSQPGVKVDTEAFF. For the CDR3, the DNA is TGCGCCAGCAGTCAACCCGGGGTGAAGGTGGACACTGAAGCTTTCTTT.